This TCR beta chain was sequenced in a study of OX40 agonist ivuxolimab in advanced cancers. Study-level findings and limits: With doses of 0.1 to 3.0 mg/kg, CD4+ and CD8+ blood T cells had undergone clonal expansion by week 6.

Data came from immunoSEQ multiplex PCR; TCRdb stores just in-frame clones and leaves some out. The data show over 65,000 clones, with 86% seen just once and nearly 8% held by the top ten. On this clone: The antigen is undetermined.

The TCR sequence derives from an adult with an advanced solid tumor such as melanoma, head and neck, liver or kidney cancer. The source was CD4+ or CD8+ T cells sorted from blood, collected in a trial of the OX40 agonist ivuxolimab.

The CDR3 nucleotides are TGTGCCAGCAGCTCTAAGGCAGGTACAGATACGCAGTATTTT. This translates into CASSSKAGTDTQYF. J is TRBJ2-3 and V is TRBV11-1, with D uncertain. This CDR3 is built from 14 residues. Deletions cut 4 bases from V and 3 bases from J, with 11 bases between. CDR1 is SGHAT and CDR2 is FQDESV in the germline V gene (reference sequence).